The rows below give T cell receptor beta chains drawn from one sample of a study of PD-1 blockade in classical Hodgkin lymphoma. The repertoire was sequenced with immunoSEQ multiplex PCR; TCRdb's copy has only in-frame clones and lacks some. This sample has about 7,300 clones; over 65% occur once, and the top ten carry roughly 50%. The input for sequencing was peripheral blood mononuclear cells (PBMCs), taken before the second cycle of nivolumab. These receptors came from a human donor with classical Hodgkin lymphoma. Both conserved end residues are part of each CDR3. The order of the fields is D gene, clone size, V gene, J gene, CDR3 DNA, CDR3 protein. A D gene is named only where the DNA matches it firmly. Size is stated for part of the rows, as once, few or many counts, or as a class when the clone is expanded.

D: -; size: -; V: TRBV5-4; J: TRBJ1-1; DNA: TGTGCCAGCAGCTACGACGGGCGGGTGGCGAACACTGAAGCTTTCTTT; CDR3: CASSYDGRVANTEAFF
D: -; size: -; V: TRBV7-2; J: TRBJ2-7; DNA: TGTGCCAGCAGCCCCGCGGCGGAGCGGATATACGAGCAGTACTTC; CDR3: CASSPAAERIYEQYF
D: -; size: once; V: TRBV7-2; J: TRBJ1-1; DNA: TGTGCCAGCAGTCCACAAGGGTACACTGAAGCTTTCTTT; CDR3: CASSPQGYTEAFF
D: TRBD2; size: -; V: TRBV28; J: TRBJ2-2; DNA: TGTGCCAGCAGTTTTGTAGCGGGATTCACCGGGGAGCTGTTTTTT; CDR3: CASSFVAGFTGELFF
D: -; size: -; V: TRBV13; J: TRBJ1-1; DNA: TGTGCCAGCAGCTTAGGACCGGCCACTGAAGCTTTCTTT; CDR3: CASSLGPATEAFF
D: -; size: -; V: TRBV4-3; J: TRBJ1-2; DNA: TGCGCCAGCAGCCCGAAGGGCCAGGCCGGTGGCTACACCTTC; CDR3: CASSPKGQAGGYTF
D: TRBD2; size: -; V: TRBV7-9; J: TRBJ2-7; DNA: TGTGCCAGCAGACGTTTTAGCGGGAGGCACGAGCAGTACTTC; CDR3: CASRRFSGRHEQYF
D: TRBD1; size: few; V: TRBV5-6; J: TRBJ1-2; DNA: TGTGCCAGCATCCAGACAGGGGGCAGCTATGGCTACACCTTC; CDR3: CASIQTGGSYGYTF
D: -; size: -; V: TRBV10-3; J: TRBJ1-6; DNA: TGTGCCATCAGTTCCGGGGCTAATTCACCCCTCCACTTT; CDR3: CAISSGANSPLHF
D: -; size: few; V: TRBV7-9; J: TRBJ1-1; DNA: TGTGCCAGCAGCTTAATGGGGCAGGGGATGAACACTGAAGCTTTCTTT; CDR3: CASSLMGQGMNTEAFF
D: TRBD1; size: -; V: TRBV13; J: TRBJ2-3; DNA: TGTGCCAGCAGCTGGACAGGGGGAGACACAGATACGCAGTATTTT; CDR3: CASSWTGGDTDTQYF
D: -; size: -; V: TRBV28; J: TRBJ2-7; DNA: TGTGCCAGCAGTTTATTATACGAGCAGTACTTC; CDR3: CASSLLYEQYF
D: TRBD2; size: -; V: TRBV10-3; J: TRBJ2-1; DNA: TGTGCCAGCGGACTAGCGGGAACCTACGGGGGCAATGAGCAGTTCTTC; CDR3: CASGLAGTYGGNEQFF
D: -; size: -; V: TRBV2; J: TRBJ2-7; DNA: TGTGCCAGCAGTCTGGACATAGCCACCTACGAGCAGTACTTC; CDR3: CASSLDIATYEQYF
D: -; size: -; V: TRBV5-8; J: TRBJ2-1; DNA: TGTGCCAGCAGCTTACAAGGGGTACACTACAATGAGCAGTTCTTC; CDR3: CASSLQGVHYNEQFF
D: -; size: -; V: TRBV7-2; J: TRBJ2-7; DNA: TGTGCCAGCAGCTTGCAAGGTACTTCCACCTACGAGCAGTACTTC; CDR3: CASSLQGTSTYEQYF
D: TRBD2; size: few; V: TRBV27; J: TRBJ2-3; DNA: TGTGCCAGCAGTTTCTCGAGACTAGCAGTCTCAGGAGATACGCAGTATTTT; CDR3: CASSFSRLAVSGDTQYF
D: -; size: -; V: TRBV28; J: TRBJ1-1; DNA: TGTGCCAGCAGGCGGATGAACACTGAAGCTTTCTTT; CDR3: CASRRMNTEAFF
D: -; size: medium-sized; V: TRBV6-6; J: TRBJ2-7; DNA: TGTGCCAGCAGTTACTCGACGACAGCCGGTTACGAGCAGTACTTC; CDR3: CASSYSTTAGYEQYF
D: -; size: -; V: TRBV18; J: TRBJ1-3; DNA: TGTGCCAGCTCACTCGACCAAGGAAACACCATATATTTT; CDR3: CASSLDQGNTIYF
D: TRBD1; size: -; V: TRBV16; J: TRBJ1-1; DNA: TGTGCCAGCAGCCAGGCAGGGGGGAACACTGAAGCTTTCTTT; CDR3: CASSQAGGNTEAFF
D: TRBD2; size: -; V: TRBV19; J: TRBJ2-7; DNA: TGTGCCAGTAGTATCGGGAGGGATCGCGAGCAGTACTTC; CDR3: CASSIGRDREQYF